Below, one TCR beta chain is given with its context. As yet, its antigen is unknown. The PCR contained 60 Vbeta and 13 Jbeta primers. The assay was immunoSEQ multiplex PCR, and TCRdb's table has in-frame clones only and misses some. The repertoire table contains approximately 150,000 clones. The sample belongs to a study of cytomegalovirus exposure and HLA in healthy donors. General study findings and limits: In vitro experiments confirmed that three CMV-associated chains were specific for CMV antigens. When analyzed later, a missense DCLRE1C variant was found to be linked to TCR beta V- and J-gene trimming.

This TCR came from a woman aged 45 to 65 in good health and CMV-seronegative. The sequenced sample was PBMCs.

CDR3 DNA: TGTGCCAGCAGTTTATGGGGCAGGGGGCGAGGGAACACTGAAGCTTTCTTT. Translating it yields CASSLWGRGRGNTEAFF. J is TRBJ1-1 and V is TRBV28; 8 positions agree with TRBD1. CDR3 length: 17 amino acids. Germline V CDR1 and CDR2: MDHEN, SYDVKM. Trimming at V came to 0 bases and at J to 1 base, leaving 7 bases not matched to a gene.